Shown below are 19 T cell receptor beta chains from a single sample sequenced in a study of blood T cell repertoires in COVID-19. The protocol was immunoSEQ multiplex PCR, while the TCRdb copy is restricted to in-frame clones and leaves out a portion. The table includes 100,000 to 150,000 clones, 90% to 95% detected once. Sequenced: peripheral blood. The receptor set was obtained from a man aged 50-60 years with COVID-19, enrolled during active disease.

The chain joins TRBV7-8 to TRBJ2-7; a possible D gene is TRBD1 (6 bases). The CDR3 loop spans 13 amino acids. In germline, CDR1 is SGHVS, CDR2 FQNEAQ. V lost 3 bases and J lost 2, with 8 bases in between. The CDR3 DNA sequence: TGTGCCAGCAGCTTTAACAGGGCCTACGAGCAGTACTTC. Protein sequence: CASSFNRAYEQYF.

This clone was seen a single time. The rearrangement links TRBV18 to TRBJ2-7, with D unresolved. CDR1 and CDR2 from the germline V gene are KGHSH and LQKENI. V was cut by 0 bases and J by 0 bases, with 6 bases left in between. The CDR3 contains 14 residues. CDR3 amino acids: CASSPPAHSYEQYF. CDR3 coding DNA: TGTGCCAGCTCACCACCGGCACACTCCTACGAGCAGTACTTC.

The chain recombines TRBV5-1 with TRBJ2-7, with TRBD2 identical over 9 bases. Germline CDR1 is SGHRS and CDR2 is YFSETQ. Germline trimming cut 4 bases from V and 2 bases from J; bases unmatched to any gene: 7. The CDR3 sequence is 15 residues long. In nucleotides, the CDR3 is TGCGCCAGCAGCCCTCAGACTAGCGGAACCTACGAGCAGTACTTC. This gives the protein CASSPQTSGTYEQYF.

This CDR3 reads CASSGTGQGFYEQYF. CDR3 bases: TGTGCCAGCAGTGGGACGGGACAGGGATTCTACGAGCAGTACTTC. The chain employs TRBV6-2 or TRBV6-3 and TRBJ2-7; 9 positions agree with TRBD1. The CDR3 contains 15 residues. Germline V gives CDR1 MNHEY, CDR2 SVGEGT. V trimming: 5 bases; J trimming: 3 bases; junction bases outside the gene matches: 8.

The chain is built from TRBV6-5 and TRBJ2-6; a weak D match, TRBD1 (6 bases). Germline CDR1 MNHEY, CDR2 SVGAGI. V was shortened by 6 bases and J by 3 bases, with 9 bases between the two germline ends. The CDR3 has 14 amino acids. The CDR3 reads CASSQGFGANVLTF. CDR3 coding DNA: TGTGCCAGCAGCCAGGGGTTTGGGGCCAACGTCCTGACTTTC.

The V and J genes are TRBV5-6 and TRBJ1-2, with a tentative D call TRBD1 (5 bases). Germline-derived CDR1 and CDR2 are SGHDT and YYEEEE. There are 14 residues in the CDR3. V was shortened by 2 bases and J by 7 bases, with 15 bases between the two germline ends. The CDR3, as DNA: TGTGCCAGCAGCTTCCTCCGGGACTTAGGTGGCTACACCTTC. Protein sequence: CASSFLRDLGGYTF.

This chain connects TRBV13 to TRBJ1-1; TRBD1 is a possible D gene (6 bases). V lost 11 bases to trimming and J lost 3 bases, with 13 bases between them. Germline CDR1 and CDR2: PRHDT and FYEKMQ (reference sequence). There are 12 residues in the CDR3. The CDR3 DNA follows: TGTGCCTTTAAAACAGGGTACACTGAAGCTTTCTTT. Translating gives CAFKTGYTEAFF. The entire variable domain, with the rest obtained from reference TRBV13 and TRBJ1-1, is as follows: AAGVIQSPRHLIKEKRETATLKCYPIPRHDTVYWYQQGPGQDPQFLISFYEKMQSDKGSIPDRFSAQQFSDYHSELNMSSLELGDSALYFCAFKTGYTEAFFGQGTRLTVV.

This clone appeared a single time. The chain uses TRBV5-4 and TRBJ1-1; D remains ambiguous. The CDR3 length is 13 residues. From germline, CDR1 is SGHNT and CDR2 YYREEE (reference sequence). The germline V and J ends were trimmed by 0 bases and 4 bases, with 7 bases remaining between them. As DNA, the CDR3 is TGTGCCAGCAGCTTGGACGAGGGCACTGAAGCTTTCTTT. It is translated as CASSLDEGTEAFF.

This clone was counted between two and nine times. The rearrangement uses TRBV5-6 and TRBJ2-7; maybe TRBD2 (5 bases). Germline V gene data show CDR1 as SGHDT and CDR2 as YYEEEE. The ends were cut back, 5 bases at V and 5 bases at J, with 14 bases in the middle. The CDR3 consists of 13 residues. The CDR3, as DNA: TGTGCCAGCAGTCAGGCCCCCGGGAACGAGCAGTACGTC. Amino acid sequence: CASSQAPGNEQYV.

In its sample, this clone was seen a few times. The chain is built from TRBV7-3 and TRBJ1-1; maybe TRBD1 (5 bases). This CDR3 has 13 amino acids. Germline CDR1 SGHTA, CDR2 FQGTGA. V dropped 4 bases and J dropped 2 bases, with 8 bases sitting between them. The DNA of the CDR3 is TGTGCCAGCAGCTCTGACAGTAACACTGAAGCTTTCTTT. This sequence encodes CASSSDSNTEAFF.

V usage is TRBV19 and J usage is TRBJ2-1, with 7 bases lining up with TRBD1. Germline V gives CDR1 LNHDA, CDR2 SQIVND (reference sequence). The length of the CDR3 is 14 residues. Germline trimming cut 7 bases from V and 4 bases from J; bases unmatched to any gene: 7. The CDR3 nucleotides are TGTGCCAGTACCCCCTGGGGACAGTACAATGAGCAGTTCTTC. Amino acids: CASTPWGQYNEQFF.

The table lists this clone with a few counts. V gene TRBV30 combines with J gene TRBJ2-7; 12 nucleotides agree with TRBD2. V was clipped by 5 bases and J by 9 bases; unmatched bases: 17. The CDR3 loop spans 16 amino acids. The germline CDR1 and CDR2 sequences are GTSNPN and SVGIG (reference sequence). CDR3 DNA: TGTGCCTGGGCCCTGCGGAGGCTAGCGGGAGGGCCAGGGCAGTACGTC. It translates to CAWALRRLAGGPGQYV.

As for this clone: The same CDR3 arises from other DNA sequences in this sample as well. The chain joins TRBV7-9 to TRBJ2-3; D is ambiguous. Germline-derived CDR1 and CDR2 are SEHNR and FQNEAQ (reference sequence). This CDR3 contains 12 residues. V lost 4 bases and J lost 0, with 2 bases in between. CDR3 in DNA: TGTGCCAGCAGCTCTAGCACAGATACGCAGTATTTT. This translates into CASSSSTDTQYF.

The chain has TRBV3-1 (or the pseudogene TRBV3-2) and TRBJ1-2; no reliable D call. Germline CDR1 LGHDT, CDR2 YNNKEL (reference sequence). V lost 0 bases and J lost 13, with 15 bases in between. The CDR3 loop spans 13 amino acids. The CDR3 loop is CASSQDEFANSTF. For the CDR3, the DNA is TGTGCCAGCAGCCAAGATGAATTTGCGAACAGCACCTTC.

CDR3 loop: CASSVRTSATRVDYNEQFF. CDR3 in DNA: TGTGCCAGCAGCGTCCGGACTAGCGCCACTAGGGTTGACTACAATGAGCAGTTCTTC. This chain joins TRBV9 and TRBJ2-1; 9 bases match TRBD2. The CDR3 contains 19 residues. V gave up 2 bases and J gave up 3 bases; unmatched junction bases: 15. The germline gives CDR1 SGDLS, CDR2 YYNGEE.

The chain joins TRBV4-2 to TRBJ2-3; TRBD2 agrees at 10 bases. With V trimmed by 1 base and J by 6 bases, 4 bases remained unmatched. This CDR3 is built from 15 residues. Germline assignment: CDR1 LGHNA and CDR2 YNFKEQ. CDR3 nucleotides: TGTGCCAGCAGCCAAGGAGCGGGAGGGCCGGATACGCAGTATTTT. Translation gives CASSQGAGGPDTQYF.

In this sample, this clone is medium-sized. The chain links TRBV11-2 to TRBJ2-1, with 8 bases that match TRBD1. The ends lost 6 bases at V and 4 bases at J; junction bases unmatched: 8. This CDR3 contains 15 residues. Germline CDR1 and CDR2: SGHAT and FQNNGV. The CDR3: CASSPGTGRYNEQFF. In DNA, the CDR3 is TGTGCCAGCAGTCCAGGGACAGGCCGATACAATGAGCAGTTCTTC.

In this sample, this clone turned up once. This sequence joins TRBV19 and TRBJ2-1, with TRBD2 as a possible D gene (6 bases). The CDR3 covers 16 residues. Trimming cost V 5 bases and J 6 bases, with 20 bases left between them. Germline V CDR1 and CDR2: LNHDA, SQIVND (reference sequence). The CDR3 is CASSPRWEERVNEQFF. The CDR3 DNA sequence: TGTGCCAGTAGTCCACGCTGGGAGGAGAGGGTCAATGAGCAGTTCTTC.

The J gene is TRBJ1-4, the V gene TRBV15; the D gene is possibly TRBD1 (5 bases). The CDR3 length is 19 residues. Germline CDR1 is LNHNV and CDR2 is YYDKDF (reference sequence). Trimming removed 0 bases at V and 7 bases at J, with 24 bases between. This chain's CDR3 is CATSRELTGEIRNGEKLFF. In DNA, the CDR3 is TGTGCCACCAGCAGAGAACTAACGGGGGAGATACGAAATGGTGAAAAACTGTTTTTT.